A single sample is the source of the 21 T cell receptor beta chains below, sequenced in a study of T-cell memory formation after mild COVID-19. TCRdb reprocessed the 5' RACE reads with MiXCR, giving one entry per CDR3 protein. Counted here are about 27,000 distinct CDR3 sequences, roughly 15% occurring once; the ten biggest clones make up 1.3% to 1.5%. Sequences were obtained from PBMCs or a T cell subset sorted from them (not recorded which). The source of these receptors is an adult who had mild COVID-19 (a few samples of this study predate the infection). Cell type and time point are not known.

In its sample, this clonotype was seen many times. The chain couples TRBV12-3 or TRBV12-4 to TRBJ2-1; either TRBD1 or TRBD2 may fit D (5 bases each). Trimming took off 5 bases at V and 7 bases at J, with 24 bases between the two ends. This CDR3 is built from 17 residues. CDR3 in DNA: TGTGCCAGCAGTGCTAGGGCCGGGACCCTGAGAGGGAATGAGCAGTTCTTC. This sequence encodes CASSARAGTLRGNEQFF.

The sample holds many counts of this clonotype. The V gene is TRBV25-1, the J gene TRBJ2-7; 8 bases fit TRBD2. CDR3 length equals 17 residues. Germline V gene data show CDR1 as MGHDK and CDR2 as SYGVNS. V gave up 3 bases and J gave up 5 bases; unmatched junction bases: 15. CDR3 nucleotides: TGTGCCAGCAGTGACCGCTCTCGGGGGGGGCGCTTCGACGAGCAGTACTTC. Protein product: CASSDRSRGGRFDEQYF.

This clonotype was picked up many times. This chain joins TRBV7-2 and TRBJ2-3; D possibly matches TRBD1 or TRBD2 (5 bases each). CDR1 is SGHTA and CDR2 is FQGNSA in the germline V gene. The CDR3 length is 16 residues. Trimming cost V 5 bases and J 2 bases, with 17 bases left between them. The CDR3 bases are TGTGCCAGCAGCAAAGGGACGGATACCTTCACAGATACGCAGTATTTT. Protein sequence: CASSKGTDTFTDTQYF.

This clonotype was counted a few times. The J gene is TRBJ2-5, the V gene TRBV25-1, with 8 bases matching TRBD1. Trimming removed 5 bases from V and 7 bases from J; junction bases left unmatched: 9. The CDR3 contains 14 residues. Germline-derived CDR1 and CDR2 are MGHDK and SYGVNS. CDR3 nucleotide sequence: TGTGCCAGCAGTAAGCGGACAGGGTGGGGGACCCAGTACTTC. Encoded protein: CASSKRTGWGTQYF. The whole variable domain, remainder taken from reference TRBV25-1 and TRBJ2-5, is EADIYQTPRYLVIGTGKKITLECSQTMGHDKMYWYQQDPGMELHLIHYSYGVNSTEKGDLSSESTVSRIRTEHFPLTLESARPSHTSQYLCASSKRTGWGTQYFGPGTRLLVL.

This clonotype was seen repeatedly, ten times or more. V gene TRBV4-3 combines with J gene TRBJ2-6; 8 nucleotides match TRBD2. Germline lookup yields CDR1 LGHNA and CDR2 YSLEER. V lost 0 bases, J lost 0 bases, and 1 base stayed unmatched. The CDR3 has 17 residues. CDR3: CASSQDGTSSGANVLTF. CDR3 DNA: TGCGCCAGCAGCCAAGATGGGACTAGCTCTGGGGCCAACGTCCTGACTTTC.

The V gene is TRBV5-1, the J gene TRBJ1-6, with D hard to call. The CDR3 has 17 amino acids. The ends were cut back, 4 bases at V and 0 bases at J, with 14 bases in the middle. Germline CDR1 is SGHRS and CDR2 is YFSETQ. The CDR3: CASSPLGDPSYNSPLHF. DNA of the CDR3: TGCGCCAGCAGCCCCCTAGGTGACCCCTCCTATAATTCACCCCTCCACTTT.

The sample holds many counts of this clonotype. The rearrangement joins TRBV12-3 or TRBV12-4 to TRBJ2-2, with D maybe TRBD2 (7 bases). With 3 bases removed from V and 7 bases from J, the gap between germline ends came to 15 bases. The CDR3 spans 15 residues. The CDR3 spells CASSFTGGGGGELFF. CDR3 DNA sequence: TGTGCCAGCAGTTTCACGGGGGGCGGTGGCGGGGAGCTGTTTTTT.

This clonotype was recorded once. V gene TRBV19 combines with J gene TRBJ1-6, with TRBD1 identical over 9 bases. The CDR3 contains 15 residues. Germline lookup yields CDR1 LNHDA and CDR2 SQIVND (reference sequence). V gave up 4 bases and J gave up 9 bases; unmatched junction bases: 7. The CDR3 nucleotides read TGTGCCAGTAGTACTTGGGGACAGGGTCGTTCACCCCTCCACTTT. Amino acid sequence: CASSTWGQGRSPLHF.

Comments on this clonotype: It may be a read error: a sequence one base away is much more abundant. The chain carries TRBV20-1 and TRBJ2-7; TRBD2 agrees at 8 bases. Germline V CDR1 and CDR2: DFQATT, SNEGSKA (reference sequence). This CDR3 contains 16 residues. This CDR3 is CRASPLAGDFSYEQYF. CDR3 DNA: TGCAGAGCTAGCCCCCTAGCGGGCGACTTCTCCTACGAGCAGTACTTC.

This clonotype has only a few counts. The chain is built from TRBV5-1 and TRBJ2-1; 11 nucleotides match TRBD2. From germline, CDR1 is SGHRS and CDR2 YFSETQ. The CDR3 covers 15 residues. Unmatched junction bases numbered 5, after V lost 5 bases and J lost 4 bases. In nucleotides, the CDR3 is TGCGCCAGCAGTTTTAGCGGGGGGGGATACAATGAGCAGTTCTTC. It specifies CASSFSGGGYNEQFF.

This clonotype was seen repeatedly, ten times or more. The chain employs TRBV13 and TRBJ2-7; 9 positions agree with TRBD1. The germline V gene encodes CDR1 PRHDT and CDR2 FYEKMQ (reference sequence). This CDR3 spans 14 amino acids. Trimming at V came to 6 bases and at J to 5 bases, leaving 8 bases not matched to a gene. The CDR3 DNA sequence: TGTGCCAGCAGTCCTCGCGGGACAGGGCACGAGCAGTACTTC. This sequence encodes CASSPRGTGHEQYF.

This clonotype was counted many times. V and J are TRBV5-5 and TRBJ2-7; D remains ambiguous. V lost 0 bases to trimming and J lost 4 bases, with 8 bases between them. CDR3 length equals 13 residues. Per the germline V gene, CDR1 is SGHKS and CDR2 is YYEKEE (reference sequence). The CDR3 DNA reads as TGTGCCAGCAGCTTGGGACCACATTACGAGCAGTACTTC. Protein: CASSLGPHYEQYF.

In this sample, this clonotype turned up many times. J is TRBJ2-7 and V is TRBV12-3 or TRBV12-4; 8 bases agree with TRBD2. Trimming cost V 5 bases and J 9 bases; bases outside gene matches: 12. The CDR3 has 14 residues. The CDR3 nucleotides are TGTGCCAGCAGTCCTCCGGGACTAGTAATTCGGCAGTACTTC. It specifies CASSPPGLVIRQYF.

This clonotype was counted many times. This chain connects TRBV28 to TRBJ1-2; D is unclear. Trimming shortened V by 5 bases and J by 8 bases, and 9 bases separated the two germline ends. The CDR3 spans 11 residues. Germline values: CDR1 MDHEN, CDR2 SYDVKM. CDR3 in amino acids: CASSPVGGYTF. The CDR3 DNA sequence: TGTGCCAGCAGTCCCGTGGGGGGCTACACCTTC.

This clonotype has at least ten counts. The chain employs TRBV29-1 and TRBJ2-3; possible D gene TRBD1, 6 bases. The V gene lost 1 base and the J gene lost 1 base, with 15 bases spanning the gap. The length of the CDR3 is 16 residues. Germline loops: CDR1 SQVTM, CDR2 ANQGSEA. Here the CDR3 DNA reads TGCAGCGTTGAAGTAGGGGGTTTTTGGGGCACAGATACGCAGTATTTT. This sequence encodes CSVEVGGFWGTDTQYF.

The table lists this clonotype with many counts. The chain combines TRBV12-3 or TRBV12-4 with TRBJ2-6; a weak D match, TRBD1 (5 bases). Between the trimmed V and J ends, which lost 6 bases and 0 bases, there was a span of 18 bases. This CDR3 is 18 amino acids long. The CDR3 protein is CASSPQQGSGSGANVLTF. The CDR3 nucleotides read TGTGCCAGCAGCCCGCAGCAGGGATCGGGCTCTGGGGCCAACGTCCTGACTTTC.

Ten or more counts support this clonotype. The CDR3 here is CASSPIEVTYGYTF. CDR3 bases: TGCGCCAGCAGCCCCATAGAGGTGACCTATGGCTACACCTTC. The chain employs TRBV5-1 and TRBJ1-2, with D hard to call. Looked up from germline, CDR1 is SGHRS and CDR2 is YFSETQ. Trimming removed 4 bases at V and 4 bases at J, with 14 bases between. CDR3 size: 14 residues.

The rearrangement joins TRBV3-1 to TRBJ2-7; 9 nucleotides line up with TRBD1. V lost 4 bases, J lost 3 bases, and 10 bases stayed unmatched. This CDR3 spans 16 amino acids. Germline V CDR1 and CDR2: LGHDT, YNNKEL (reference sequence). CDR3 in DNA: TGTGCCAGCAGCCGACCCCGGGGACAGGGTATCTACGAGCAGTACTTC. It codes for CASSRPRGQGIYEQYF.

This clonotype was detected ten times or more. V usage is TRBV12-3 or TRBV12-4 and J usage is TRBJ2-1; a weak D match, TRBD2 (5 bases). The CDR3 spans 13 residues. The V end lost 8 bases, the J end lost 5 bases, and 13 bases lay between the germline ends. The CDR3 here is CASSDFDDNEQFF. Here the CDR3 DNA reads TGTGCCAGCTCGGACTTTGATGACAATGAGCAGTTCTTC.

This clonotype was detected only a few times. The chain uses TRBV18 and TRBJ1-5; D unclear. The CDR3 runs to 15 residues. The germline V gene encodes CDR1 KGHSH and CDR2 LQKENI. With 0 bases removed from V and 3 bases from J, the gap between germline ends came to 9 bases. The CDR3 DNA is TGTGCCAGCTCACCACCAGGAAGAGTCAATCAGCCCCAGCATTTT. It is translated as CASSPPGRVNQPQHF.

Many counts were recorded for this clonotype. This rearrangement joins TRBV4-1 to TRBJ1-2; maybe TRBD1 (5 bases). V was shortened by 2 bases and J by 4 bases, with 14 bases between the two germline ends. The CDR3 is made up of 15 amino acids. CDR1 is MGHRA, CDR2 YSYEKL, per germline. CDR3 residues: CASSQLVGTRYGYTF. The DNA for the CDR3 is TGCGCCAGCAGCCAACTAGTCGGGACCCGCTATGGCTACACCTTC.